The text below deals with one T cell receptor beta chain. The CDR3 has 16 amino acids. V was pared by 4 bases and J by 6 bases, with 10 bases of the junction left unmatched. The germline V gene encodes CDR1 SNHLY and CDR2 FYNNEI. This sample was taken from a study of blood T cell repertoires in COVID-19. For the study at large: The origin of the acute and convalescent COVID-19 samples was the United States, Italy and Spain. Sources were T cells, B-cell-depleted T cells, or PBMCs; the material itself was cDNA or gDNA.

Study processing details: Using reference gene primer amplification, nucleated cell counts were estimated. TCRdb's copy holds only in-frame clones and misses some; the assay was immunoSEQ multiplex PCR. D and trimming come from the DNA, and the V and J calls and clone size come from that table. The sample lists about 240,000 clones; about 85% were seen once. The gene calls are TRBV2 and TRBJ2-1; 9 positions agree with TRBD2. Sequencing was carried out using peripheral blood. This TCR derives from a man aged 55 to 70 who had recovered from COVID-19. CDR3 bases: TGTGCCAGCAGTGTTAGGTCGGGACTAGCCTTCAATGAGCAGTTCTTC. Amino acid sequence: CASSVRSGLAFNEQFF.